This T cell receptor beta chain was recovered during a study of beta chain features in type 1 diabetes. Overall study: Regarding age, gender and cell yields, patients proved similar to healthy donors.

By its share, this clone is medium-sized. Reverse transcription of all isolated RNA meant that expressed TCRB transcripts were sequenced. Produced via immunoSEQ multiplex PCR; TCRdb's table is partial and in-frame only. Of roughly 150,000 clones in the sample, around 8.5% were seen once. This TCR was sampled from a man between 18 and 35 years old in good health. Sequences were obtained from central memory CD4+ T cells from blood.

The CDR3 loop is CASSGLQGREAFF. The CDR3 DNA reads TGTGCCAGCTCCGGCCTCCAGGGGCGCGAAGCTTTCTTT. The V call is TRBV18, the J call TRBJ1-1; D is possibly TRBD1 (6 bases). V dropped 6 bases and J dropped 8 bases, with 16 bases sitting between them. The germline V gene encodes CDR1 KGHSH and CDR2 LQKENI. CDR3 size: 13 residues. Complete variable domain (other parts from reference TRBV18 and TRBJ1-1): NAGVMQNPRHLVRRRGQEARLRCSPMKGHSHVYWYRQLPEEGLKFMVYLQKENIIDESGMPKERFSAEFPKEGPSILRIQQVVRGDSAAYFCASSGLQGREAFFGQGTRLTVV.